This T cell receptor beta chain originates from a study of blood T cell repertoires in COVID-19. Individuals in the exposed group had encountered a COVID-19 case within 2 weeks preceding study entry. Assay used: immunoSEQ multiplex PCR; TCRdb lists only in-frame clones, some missing. The table has about 220,000 clones, 80% to 90% seen once. The sequencing sample was made of PBMCs or T cells enriched from blood (not recorded which). The clonotype comes from a woman between 45 and 60 years old who had been exposed to COVID-19.

Written as DNA, the CDR3 is TGTGCCAGCAGCTTAATACAGGGGAGGTCCTACAATGAGCAGTTCTTC. Protein: CASSLIQGRSYNEQFF. The chain combines TRBV7-9 with TRBJ2-1; the D gene is possibly TRBD1 (7 bases). This CDR3 has 16 residues. Germline V gene data show CDR1 as SEHNR and CDR2 as FQNEAQ (reference sequence). V was cut by 2 bases and J by 1 base, with 12 bases left in between.